Shown below are 7 T cell receptor beta chains from a single sample sequenced in a study of shared clonotypes between healthy human individuals (dated by TCRdb to the early 2020s). Libraries were made using the immunoSEQ multiplex PCR assay. In its TCRdb copy, this immuneACCESS table keeps in-frame sequences only and misses some clones. Where compared with another copy, unresolved V genes explain less than half of these, and the others have no known cause. The sample records roughly 2.5 million clones, around nine tenths of which are singletons. Roughly 0.15% of the sample belongs to the ten largest clones. Sequences were obtained from naive CD4+ T cells sorted from blood. The cell subset or site label for this specimen denotes: CD45RA+ positively selected. Source of these receptors: a man between 18 and 29 years old in good health.

J is TRBJ1-5 and V is TRBV28; 8 nucleotides agree with TRBD1. The CDR3 is 14 residues long. V was clipped by 5 bases and J by 4 bases; unmatched bases: 4. The V gene's germline CDR1 is MDHEN and CDR2 SYDVKM. The CDR3 reads CASSGTGKNQPQHF. The CDR3 DNA follows: TGTGCCAGCAGTGGGACAGGTAAAAATCAGCCCCAGCATTTT.

The rearrangement uses TRBV5-4 and TRBJ2-7; 7 nucleotides line up with TRBD1. Per the germline V gene, CDR1 is SGHNT and CDR2 is YYREEE (reference sequence). Losses at the gene ends were 4 bases for V and 5 bases for J; bases not matched to a gene: 6. The CDR3 totals 13 residues. CDR3 region: CASSRTGRDEQYF. In nucleotides, the CDR3 is TGTGCCAGCAGCAGGACAGGCCGGGACGAGCAGTACTTC.

This chain joins TRBV28 and TRBJ1-4; D might be TRBD1 (6 bases). The CDR3 runs to 15 residues. Trimming took 0 bases from V and 8 from J, leaving 13 bases between them. Germline loops: CDR1 MDHEN, CDR2 SYDVKM. The CDR3 sequence is CASSLWGAPGEKLFF. The CDR3 region has the DNA TGTGCCAGCAGTTTATGGGGGGCGCCGGGGGAAAAACTGTTTTTT.

V gene TRBV7-2 combines with J gene TRBJ2-7; D is unresolved. With 0 bases removed from V and 3 bases from J, the gap between germline ends came to 12 bases. Germline assignment: CDR1 SGHTA and CDR2 FQGNSA. This CDR3 is built from 15 residues. CDR3 amino acids: CASSLAYIWSYEQYF. As DNA, the CDR3 is TGTGCCAGCAGCTTAGCTTATATTTGGAGCTACGAGCAGTACTTC.

The gene calls are TRBV6-5 and TRBJ2-7; 9 nucleotides align to TRBD2. CDR1 is MNHEY and CDR2 is SVGAGI in the germline V gene. The CDR3 is made up of 15 amino acids. V trimming: 5 bases; J trimming: 6 bases; junction bases outside the gene matches: 11. The CDR3 nucleotides read TGTGCCAGCAGTACTCAGATAGCGGGAGTGGGCGAGCAGTACTTC. It translates to CASSTQIAGVGEQYF.

The chain couples TRBV10-3 to TRBJ1-3; 7 nucleotides align to TRBD1. Per the germline V gene, CDR1 is ENHRY and CDR2 is SYGVKD. The CDR3 is 16 residues long. J was trimmed by 0 bases and V by 4 bases; bases with no gene match: 6. The CDR3 DNA reads TGTGCCATCAGTGGCGGGACAGCCAACTCTGGAAACACCATATATTTT. It specifies CAISGGTANSGNTIYF.

The genes are TRBV5-6 and TRBJ2-3; 9 positions agree with TRBD1. Looked up from germline, CDR1 is SGHDT and CDR2 is YYEEEE. V lost 3 bases to trimming and J lost 3 bases; unmatched junction nucleotides: 11. The CDR3 is made up of 17 amino acids. Here the CDR3 DNA reads TGTGCCAGCAGCTCACTTACAGGGGGCGCCGGGACAGATACGCAGTATTTT. Protein product: CASSSLTGGAGTDTQYF.